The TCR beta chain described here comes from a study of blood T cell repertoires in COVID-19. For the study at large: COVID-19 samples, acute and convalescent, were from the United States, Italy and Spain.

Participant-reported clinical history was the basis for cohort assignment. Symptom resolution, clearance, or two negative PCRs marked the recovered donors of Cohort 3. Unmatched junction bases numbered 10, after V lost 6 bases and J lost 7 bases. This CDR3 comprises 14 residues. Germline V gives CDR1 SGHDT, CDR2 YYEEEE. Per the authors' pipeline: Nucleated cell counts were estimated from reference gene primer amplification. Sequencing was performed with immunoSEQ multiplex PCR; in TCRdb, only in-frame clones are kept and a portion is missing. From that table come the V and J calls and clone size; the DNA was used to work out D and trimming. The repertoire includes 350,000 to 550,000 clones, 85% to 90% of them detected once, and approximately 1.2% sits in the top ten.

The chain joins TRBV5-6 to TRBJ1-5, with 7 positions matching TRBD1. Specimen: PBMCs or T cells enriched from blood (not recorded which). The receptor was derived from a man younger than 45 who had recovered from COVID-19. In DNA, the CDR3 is TGTGCCAGCACCCGAGGGGACAGCGGACAGCCCCAGCATTTT. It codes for CASTRGDSGQPQHF.